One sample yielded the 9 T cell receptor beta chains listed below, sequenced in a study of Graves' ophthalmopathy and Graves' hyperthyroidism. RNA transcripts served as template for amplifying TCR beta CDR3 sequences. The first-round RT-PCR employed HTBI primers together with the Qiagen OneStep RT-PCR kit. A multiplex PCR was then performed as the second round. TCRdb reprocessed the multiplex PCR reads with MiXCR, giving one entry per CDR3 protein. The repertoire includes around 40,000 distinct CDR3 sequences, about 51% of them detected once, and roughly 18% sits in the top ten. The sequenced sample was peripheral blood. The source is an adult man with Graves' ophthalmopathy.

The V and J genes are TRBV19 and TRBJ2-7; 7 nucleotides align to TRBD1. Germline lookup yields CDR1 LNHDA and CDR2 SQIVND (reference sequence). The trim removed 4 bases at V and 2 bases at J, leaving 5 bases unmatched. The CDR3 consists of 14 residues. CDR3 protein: CASSTTGIAYEQYF. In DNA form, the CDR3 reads TGTGCCAGTAGTACGACAGGGATCGCCTACGAGCAGTACTTC. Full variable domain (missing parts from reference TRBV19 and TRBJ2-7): DGGITQSPKYLFRKEGQNVTLSCEQNLNHDAMYWYRQDPGQGLRLIYYSQIVNDFQKGDIAEGYSVSREKKESFPLTVTSAQKNPTAFYLCASSTTGIAYEQYFGPGTRLTVT.

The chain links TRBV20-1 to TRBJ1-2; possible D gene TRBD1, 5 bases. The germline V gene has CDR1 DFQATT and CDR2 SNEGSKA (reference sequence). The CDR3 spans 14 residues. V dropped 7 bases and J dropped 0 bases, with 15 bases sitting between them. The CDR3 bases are TGCAGTGGCCGCCCCGGGGCAGCTAACTATGGCTACACCTTC. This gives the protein CSGRPGAANYGYTF.

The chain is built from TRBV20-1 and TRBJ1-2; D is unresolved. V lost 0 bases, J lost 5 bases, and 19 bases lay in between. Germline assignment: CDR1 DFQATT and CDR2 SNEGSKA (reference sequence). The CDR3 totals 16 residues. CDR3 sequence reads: CSARDARNTEAYGYTF. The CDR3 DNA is TGCAGTGCTAGAGATGCCAGGAACACTGAAGCTTATGGCTACACCTTC.

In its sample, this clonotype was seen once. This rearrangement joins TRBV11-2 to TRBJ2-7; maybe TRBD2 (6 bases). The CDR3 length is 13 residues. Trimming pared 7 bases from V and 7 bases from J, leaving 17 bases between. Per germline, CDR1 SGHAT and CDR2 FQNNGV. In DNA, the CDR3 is TGTGCCAGCACCAAAACGGGGGTCGGGGAGCAGTACTTC. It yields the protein CASTKTGVGEQYF.

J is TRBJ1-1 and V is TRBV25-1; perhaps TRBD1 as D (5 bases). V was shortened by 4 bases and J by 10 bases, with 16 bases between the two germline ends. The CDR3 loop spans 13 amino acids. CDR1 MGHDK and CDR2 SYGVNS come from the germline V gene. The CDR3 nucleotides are TGTGCCAGCAGTGGCCGTGGGGGGGTCATAGCTTTCTTT. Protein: CASSGRGGVIAFF. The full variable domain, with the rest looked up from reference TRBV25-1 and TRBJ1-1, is EADIYQTPRYLVIGTGKKITLECSQTMGHDKMYWYQQDPGMELHLIHYSYGVNSTEKGDLSSESTVSRIRTEHFPLTLESARPSHTSQYLCASSGRGGVIAFFGQGTRLTVV.

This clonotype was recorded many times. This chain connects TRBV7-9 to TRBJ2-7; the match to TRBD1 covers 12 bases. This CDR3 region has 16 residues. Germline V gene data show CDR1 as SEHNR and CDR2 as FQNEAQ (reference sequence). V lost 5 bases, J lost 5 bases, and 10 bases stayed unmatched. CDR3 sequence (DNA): TGTGCCAGCAGCCGTCCCCCGGGACAGGGGGCCCACGAGCAGTACGTC. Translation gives CASSRPPGQGAHEQYV.

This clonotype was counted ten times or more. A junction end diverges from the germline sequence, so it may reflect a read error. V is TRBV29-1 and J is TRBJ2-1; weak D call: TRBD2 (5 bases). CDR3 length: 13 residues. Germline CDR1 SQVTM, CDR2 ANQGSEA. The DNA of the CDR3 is TGCAGCGTTGCGGGGAGCTCCTACAATGGGCAGTTCTTC. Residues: CSVAGSSYNGQFF.

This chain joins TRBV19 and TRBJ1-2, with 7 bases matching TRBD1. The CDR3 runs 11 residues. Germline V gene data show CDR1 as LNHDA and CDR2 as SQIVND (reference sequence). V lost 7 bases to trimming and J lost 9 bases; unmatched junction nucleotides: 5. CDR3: CASTLGQRYTF. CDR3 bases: TGTGCCAGTACCCTGGGACAGCGCTACACCTTC.

The CDR3 region is CASSLTVTGELFGYTF. DNA of the CDR3: TGTGCCAGCAGCTTAACGGTCACCGGGGAGCTGTTTGGCTACACCTTC. This chain uses TRBV11-3 with TRBJ1-2; D not resolved. V gave up 2 bases and J gave up 7 bases, with 20 bases separating them. CDR1 SGHNT and CDR2 YENEEA come from the germline V gene. This CDR3 has 16 residues.